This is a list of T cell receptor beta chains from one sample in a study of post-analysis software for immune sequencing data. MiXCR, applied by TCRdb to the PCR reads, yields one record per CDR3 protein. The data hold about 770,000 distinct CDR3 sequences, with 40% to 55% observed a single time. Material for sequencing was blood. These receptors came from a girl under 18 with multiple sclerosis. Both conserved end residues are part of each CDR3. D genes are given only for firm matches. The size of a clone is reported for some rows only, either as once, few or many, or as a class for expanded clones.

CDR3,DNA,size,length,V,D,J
CASSERLAGTDTQYF,TGTGCCAGCAGCGAACGACTAGCGGGCACAGATACGCAGTATTTT,NA,15,TRBV9,TRBD2,TRBJ2-3
CASSRGTVGFGADTQYF,TGTGCCAGCAGCCGCGGGACCGTCGGGTTCGGGGCAGATACGCAGTATTTT,few,17,TRBV28,NA,TRBJ2-3
CAIRSQINGANVLTF,TGTGCCATCCGTTCCCAGATTAATGGGGCCAACGTCCTGACTTTC,few,15,TRBV10-3,NA,TRBJ2-6
CASSLLAVETQYF,TGTGCCAGCAGCTTACTAGCTGTGGAGACCCAGTACTTC,NA,13,TRBV7-2,NA,TRBJ2-5
CASSPRGPGTSSSYNEQFF,TGTGCCAGCAGCCCTAGGGGTCCCGGGACTAGTAGCTCCTACAATGAGCAGTTCTTC,few,19,TRBV13,TRBD2,TRBJ2-1
CSARDLGQQQETQYF,TGCAGTGCTAGAGATTTGGGACAGCAACAAGAGACCCAGTACTTC,few,15,TRBV20-1,TRBD1,TRBJ2-5
CSVEGPGRKTQYF,TGCAGCGTTGAAGGCCCAGGGAGGAAGACCCAGTACTTC,NA,13,TRBV29-1,NA,TRBJ2-5
CASRLASGTDTQYF,TGTGCCAGCAGGCTGGCGTCTGGCACAGATACGCAGTATTTT,NA,14,TRBV7-2,NA,TRBJ2-3
CSARGRNSYEQYF,TGCAGTGCTAGGGGCAGGAACTCCTACGAGCAGTACTTC,NA,13,TRBV20-1,NA,TRBJ2-7
CATSTEDPGLHNSPLHF,TGTGCCACCAGTACTGAGGATCCCGGGCTTCATAATTCACCCCTCCACTTT,NA,17,TRBV12-3/TRBV12-4,NA,TRBJ1-6
CSVGYNYGYTF,TGCAGCGTGGGCTATAACTATGGCTACACCTTC,NA,11,TRBV29-1,NA,TRBJ1-2
CASRSGQGAGNTEAFF,TGTGCCAGCAGATCCGGCCAGGGGGCTGGGAACACTGAAGCTTTCTTT,NA,16,TRBV27,TRBD1,TRBJ1-1
CATSRDAADTQYF,TGTGCCACCAGCAGAGATGCGGCAGATACGCAGTATTTT,NA,13,TRBV15,NA,TRBJ2-3
CANSALRGTSRGDQTQYF,TGTGCCAACAGTGCCCTGAGGGGGACTAGTAGGGGGGACCAGACCCAGTACTTC,NA,18,TRBV12-3/TRBV12-4,TRBD2,TRBJ2-5
CSANHRGSNQPQHF,TGCAGTGCTAACCACCGGGGTAGCAATCAGCCCCAGCATTTT,NA,14,TRBV20-1,NA,TRBJ1-5
CAISDETSRRLGANVLTF,TGTGCCATCAGTGACGAAACCTCGAGGAGACTTGGGGCCAACGTCCTGACTTTC,NA,18,TRBV10-3,NA,TRBJ2-6
CASSSQRGTSGIYEQYF,TGTGCCAGCAGCTCCCAGCGGGGGACTAGCGGGATATACGAGCAGTACTTC,NA,17,TRBV7-9,TRBD2,TRBJ2-7
CAIFNREADTQYF,TGTGCCATCTTTAACAGGGAAGCAGATACGCAGTATTTT,few,13,TRBV10-3,NA,TRBJ2-3
CASSLALGVVGEKLFF,TGTGCCAGCAGTTTAGCCCTCGGAGTGGTGGGTGAAAAACTGTTTTTT,NA,16,TRBV12-3/TRBV12-4,NA,TRBJ1-4
CASSLAAGLYGYTF,TGTGCCAGCAGCTTAGCAGCTGGGCTCTATGGCTACACCTTC,NA,14,TRBV7-9,NA,TRBJ1-2
CASSSGTDYVAAYGYTF,TGTGCCAGCAGCTCCGGGACGGATTATGTGGCAGCCTATGGCTACACCTTC,NA,17,TRBV13,NA,TRBJ1-2
CASSRAQGAETQYF,TGCGCCAGCAGCCGAGCACAGGGGGCAGAGACCCAGTACTTC,NA,14,TRBV5-1,TRBD1,TRBJ2-5
CASSLGQQLNEQFF,TGTGCCAGCAGTTTGGGACAGCAACTCAATGAGCAGTTCTTC,NA,14,TRBV6-6,TRBD1,TRBJ2-1
CSAGWTAPQETQYF,TGCAGTGCTGGCTGGACAGCCCCCCAAGAGACCCAGTACTTC,few,14,TRBV20-1,NA,TRBJ2-5
CASSADQETQYF,TGTGCCAGCAGCGCGGACCAAGAGACCCAGTACTTC,few,12,TRBV9,NA,TRBJ2-5
CASTRSTGGLGETQYF,TGCGCCAGCACCAGGTCGACAGGGGGCCTTGGAGAGACCCAGTACTTC,once,16,TRBV5-1,TRBD1,TRBJ2-5
CANSLVEGADEQFF,TGTGCCAACAGTTTGGTTGAGGGAGCCGATGAGCAGTTCTTC,once,14,TRBV12-3/TRBV12-4,NA,TRBJ2-1
CASSPPSDYEQYF,TGTGCCAGCAGCCCCCCCAGCGACTACGAGCAGTACTTC,NA,13,TRBV7-2,NA,TRBJ2-7
CASSLERTGGYYEQYF,TGTGCCAGCAGTTTAGAACGGACGGGGGGTTACTACGAGCAGTACTTC,few,16,TRBV12-3/TRBV12-4,TRBD2,TRBJ2-7
CAIGERGLAEPEGVRWQYF,TGTGCCATCGGTGAGCGCGGACTAGCGGAACCCGAGGGGGTAAGGTGGCAGTACTTC,NA,19,TRBV10-3,TRBD2,TRBJ2-5
CASSYVAGLSEDTQYF,TGTGCCAGCAGTTACGTGGCGGGACTTTCGGAGGATACGCAGTATTTT,NA,16,TRBV6-5,NA,TRBJ2-3
CSARADYQETQYF,TGCAGTGCCCGAGCGGATTACCAAGAGACCCAGTACTTC,NA,13,TRBV20-1,NA,TRBJ2-5
CAWSVFGYGYTF,TGTGCCTGGAGTGTATTTGGGTATGGCTACACCTTC,few,12,TRBV30,NA,TRBJ1-2
CASSQDSGPEGSYGYTF,TGCGCCAGCAGCCAAGATTCCGGACCGGAGGGGTCATATGGCTACACCTTC,few,17,TRBV4-3,NA,TRBJ1-2
CASSRNGGATTDTQYF,TGTGCCAGCAGCAGAAATGGGGGGGCTACCACAGATACGCAGTATTTT,NA,16,TRBV7-3,NA,TRBJ2-3
CASGTSAIEQFF,TGTGCCAGTGGGACTAGCGCCATAGAGCAGTTCTTC,NA,12,TRBV14,TRBD2,TRBJ2-1
CASSKVGTDTQYF,TGTGCCAGCAGCAAAGTTGGCACAGATACGCAGTATTTT,few,13,TRBV21-1,NA,TRBJ2-3
CSVEGEAGVTAYEQYF,TGCAGCGTTGAAGGGGAAGCGGGAGTAACGGCCTACGAGCAGTACTTC,few,16,TRBV29-1,TRBD2,TRBJ2-7
CAGSYVRGAQAYEQYF,TGTGCCGGCAGTTACGTCCGGGGGGCGCAAGCCTACGAGCAGTACTTC,NA,16,TRBV6-5,NA,TRBJ2-7
CATSRDRHLSSYNEQFF,TGTGCCACCAGCAGAGACCGCCACCTCAGCTCCTACAATGAGCAGTTCTTC,NA,17,TRBV15,NA,TRBJ2-1
CASSGWDGNEQFF,TGTGCCAGCAGCGGATGGGACGGCAATGAGCAGTTCTTC,NA,13,TRBV9,NA,TRBJ2-1
CASSPELVHNEQFF,TGTGCCAGCAGCCCCGAGTTGGTCCACAATGAGCAGTTCTTC,few,14,TRBV7-2,NA,TRBJ2-1
CSVQGLAGGYEQFF,TGCAGCGTTCAGGGGCTAGCGGGAGGGTATGAGCAGTTCTTC,NA,14,TRBV29-1,TRBD2,TRBJ2-1
CASGRDSQTQYF,TGTGCTAGTGGCCGGGACAGCCAGACCCAGTACTTC,NA,12,TRBV12-5,TRBD1,TRBJ2-5
CASSSLTLYEQYF,TGTGCCAGCAGTTCCCTGACACTTTACGAGCAGTACTTC,NA,13,TRBV12-3/TRBV12-4,NA,TRBJ2-7
CASSEQRGQRETQYF,TGTGCCAGCAGTGAACAGCGGGGGCAGAGAGAGACCCAGTACTTC,NA,15,TRBV6-1,TRBD2,TRBJ2-5
CASSQEAATYEQYF,TGTGCCAGCAGCCAAGAGGCAGCGACCTACGAGCAGTACTTC,few,14,TRBV3-1,NA,TRBJ2-7
CASSYSRLSNEQFF,TGTGCCAGCAGTTACTCAAGGTTATCCAATGAGCAGTTCTTC,NA,14,TRBV6-6,NA,TRBJ2-1
CASRWGLVAAGIAKNIQYF,TGCGCCAGCAGGTGGGGCCTTGTAGCCGCGGGCATAGCCAAAAACATTCAGTACTTC,NA,19,TRBV5-1,NA,TRBJ2-4
CAIRPTGEVTYEQYF,TGTGCCATCAGACCGACAGGGGAAGTTACCTACGAGCAGTACTTC,many,15,TRBV10-3,TRBD1,TRBJ2-7
CATARIVEPSYEQYF,TGTGCCACTGCCCGGATCGTCGAGCCTTCCTACGAGCAGTACTTC,NA,15,TRBV7-9,NA,TRBJ2-7
CATSRDWVRTGVSGRREQYF,TGTGCCACCAGCAGAGATTGGGTTAGGACAGGGGTTAGCGGGAGACGCGAGCAGTACTTC,NA,20,TRBV15,NA,TRBJ2-7
CASSLGQGFPHIQYF,TGTGCCAGCAGCTTAGGGCAGGGCTTTCCCCACATTCAGTACTTC,NA,15,TRBV7-9,NA,TRBJ2-4
CASSLEGIRDEQFF,TGCGCCAGCAGCTTGGAAGGTATCCGGGATGAGCAGTTCTTC,NA,14,TRBV5-1,NA,TRBJ2-1